This T cell receptor (beta chain) was documented in a study of CD8+ T cells in alopecia areata. Treatment in this sample: oral pan-JAK inhibitor, 5-10 mg twice daily. V lost 4 bases, J lost 15 bases, and 8 bases stayed unmatched. The CDR3 runs 12 residues. Germline-derived CDR1 and CDR2 are SGHAT and FQNNGV. It was cDNA, reverse transcribed from extracted RNA, that served as the sequencing template. Sequenced by immunoSEQ multiplex PCR; TCRdb stores in-frame clones only, minus some. The sample has some 180,000 clones, roughly 50% seen once. Sequenced material: CD8+ T cells sorted from blood, taken at week 24, from a patient treated with tofacitinib. The chain carries TRBV11-2 and TRBJ2-1; 8 positions match TRBD1. The clonotype was recovered from a human donor with alopecia areata. The CDR3 DNA sequence: TGTGCCAGCAGCTCGCAGGGGGCCGTGGGGTTCTTC. Its protein product is CASSSQGAVGFF.